These T cell receptor beta chains were read from a single sample in a study of T cells in Graves' hyperthyroidism and ophthalmopathy. TCRdb recomputed calls from the multiplex PCR reads with MiXCR, one row per CDR3 protein. This table has about 740,000 distinct CDR3 sequences, around 13% appearing once. What was sequenced was blood. The receptors stem from a woman aged 18-29 years with Graves' hyperthyroidism. Both conserved end residues are part of each CDR3. A D gene is named only where the DNA matches it firmly. Clone sizes are given selectively: once, few, many, or a class where the clone is expanded.

d_call j_call clone_size v_call cdr3_aa cdr3_nt
- TRBJ1-1 many TRBV29-1 CSVEEGAGVTEAFF TGCAGCGTTGAAGAGGGGGCTGGGGTCACTGAAGCTTTCTTT
TRBD1 TRBJ2-1 many TRBV2 CASRKLTGAYNEQFF TGTGCCAGCAGGAAGCTTACAGGGGCCTACAATGAGCAGTTCTTC
TRBD1 TRBJ1-6 many TRBV28 CASRRPYGTGNSPLHF TGTGCCAGCAGACGCCCCTACGGGACAGGCAATTCACCCCTCCACTTT
- TRBJ2-1 many TRBV11-2 CASSLFTGRFFVQGAFEQFF TGTGCCAGCAGCTTATTTACGGGTCGATTTTTCGTCCAGGGCGCGTTTGAGCAGTTCTTC
TRBD2 TRBJ2-7 many TRBV20-1 CSARGLAVSYEQYF TGCAGTGCTAGAGGACTAGCGGTCTCCTACGAGCAGTACTTC
- TRBJ1-1 many TRBV15 CATSTDWREAFF TGTGCCACCAGCACGGACTGGAGAGAAGCTTTCTTT
TRBD1 TRBJ2-1 many TRBV7-3 CASSPGTGGLDEQFF TGTGCCAGCAGCCCCGGGACAGGGGGCCTCGATGAGCAGTTCTTC
- TRBJ2-7 - TRBV2 CASIGWGPRRVYYEQYF TGTGCCAGCATCGGGTGGGGTCCAAGGAGGGTGTACTACGAGCAGTACTTC
- TRBJ2-5 many TRBV28 CASSLYRVRETQYF TGTGCCAGCAGTTTATATCGGGTCCGGGAGACCCAGTACTTC
TRBD1 TRBJ2-7 many TRBV18 CASSPLAGQGEQYF TGTGCCAGCTCACCGTTGGCGGGACAGGGCGAGCAGTACTTC
- TRBJ2-7 many TRBV5-1 CASSLAKGLNEQYF TGCGCCAGCAGCTTGGCCAAGGGGTTGAACGAGCAGTACTTC
- TRBJ2-1 many TRBV11-3 CASSLGGTGVNEQFF TGTGCCAGCAGCTTAGGAGGTACGGGAGTCAATGAGCAGTTCTTC
TRBD1 TRBJ2-1 - TRBV5-1 CASSLKLTGTGMYEQFF TGCGCCAGCAGCTTGAAATTGACCGGGACAGGGATGTATGAGCAGTTCTTC
- TRBJ1-4 - TRBV30 CAWSGTGSNEKLFF TGTGCCTGGAGTGGGACGGGATCCAATGAAAAACTGTTTTTT
- TRBJ1-2 - TRBV6-1 CASNGLSIAPTENYGYTF TGTGCCAGCAACGGTTTGAGCATAGCCCCCACTGAGAACTATGGCTACACCTTC
TRBD2 TRBJ2-2 - TRBV28 CLIRLAGGQNTGELFF TGCCTGATAAGGCTAGCGGGAGGGCAGAACACCGGGGAGCTGTTTTTT
TRBD1 TRBJ2-7 - TRBV25-1 CASRDITGGKNEQYF TGTGCCAGCAGGGACATCACAGGGGGGAAGAACGAGCAGTACTTC